The sequence of this TCR beta chain was determined in a study of T cell responses to AZD1222 COVID-19 vaccine. The CDR3 is made up of 15 amino acids. V lost 0 bases and J 2 bases, leaving 9 bases between the germline ends. CDR1 is SGDLS and CDR2 is YYNGEE in the germline V gene. The method was immunoSEQ multiplex PCR; TCRdb's version includes in-frame clones alone and lacks a portion of them. The sample has 110,000 to 150,000 clones; over 75% are singletons. Findings of the study overall: Epitopes outside B.1.351 and B.1.1.7 mutated regions reportedly drew nearly half of spike TCRs. Donors in the cohort were predominantly white British and more often female, and clonal diversity was possibly underestimated. Researchers took repertoire samples only after the peak T cell response had come.

Remarks on this clone: Its antigen is undetermined.

The sample was peripheral blood, taken on day 0 of AZD1222 vaccination. The origin of this receptor is an adult in good health. This rearrangement joins TRBV9 to TRBJ1-3, with D unresolved. Here the CDR3 DNA reads TGTGCCAGCAGCGTAGCGGCTAGCACTGGAAACACCATATATTTT. Its protein is CASSVAASTGNTIYF.